This entry lists 10 T cell receptor beta chains sequenced from one sample in a study of T cell responses to AZD1222 COVID-19 vaccine. Assay used: immunoSEQ multiplex PCR; TCRdb lists only in-frame clones, some missing. The sample shows more than 130,000 clones, roughly nine tenths of them seen only once. Material: peripheral blood, obtained on day 0 of AZD1222 vaccination. These TCRs come from an adult in good health.

This rearrangement joins TRBV29-1 to TRBJ1-5; tentative D call: TRBD1 (5 bases). The length of the CDR3 is 12 residues. The V end was cut by 7 bases, the J end by 3 bases, with 10 bases between. Germline CDR1 SQVTM, CDR2 ANQGSEA. Written as DNA, the CDR3 is TGCAGCGCAGGGTCTATCAATCAGCCCCAGCATTTT. Its translation: CSAGSINQPQHF.

The chain recombines TRBV5-6 with TRBJ2-1; no reliable D call. This CDR3 spans 14 amino acids. Germline V CDR1 and CDR2: SGHDT, YYEEEE. V shed 2 bases and J shed 7 bases, with 13 bases lying between them. CDR3 bases: TGTGCCAGCAGCTTTCGGTTCTTGTTAAATGAGCAGTTCTTC. This codes for CASSFRFLLNEQFF.

CDR3 nucleotide sequence: TGTGCCACCAGTGATTTGCTCGGGGACGGACTGTTTTTT. It yields the protein CATSDLLGDGLFF. This chain links TRBV24-1 with TRBJ1-4, with D possibly TRBD1 on 5 matching bases. Germline V CDR1 and CDR2: KGHDR, SFDVKD. V was cut by 0 bases and J by 13 bases, with 11 bases left in between. CDR3 length: 13 residues.

The rearrangement links TRBV10-3 to TRBJ2-5; 7 bases line up with TRBD2. The CDR3 spans 14 residues. J lost 5 bases, V lost 5 bases, and 8 bases had no gene match. In germline, CDR1 is ENHRY, CDR2 SYGVKD. The CDR3: CAISPRGDAETQYF. The CDR3 nucleotides read TGTGCCATCAGTCCCCGGGGGGACGCGGAGACCCAGTACTTC.

The CDR3: CASSYRGAGPRYEQYF. CDR3 DNA sequence: TGTGCCAGCAGTTACCGGGGGGCAGGACCGCGCTACGAGCAGTACTTC. V usage is TRBV6-6 and J usage is TRBJ2-7, with D perhaps TRBD2 (7 bases). The germline V gene encodes CDR1 MNHNY and CDR2 SVGAGI (reference sequence). Trimming cost V 2 bases and J 3 bases, with 17 bases left between them. The CDR3 totals 16 residues.

The chain has TRBV4-1 and TRBJ1-4, with 11 nucleotides matching TRBD1. The CDR3 is 17 residues long. V lost 4 bases, J lost 5 bases, and 9 bases stayed unmatched. The V gene's germline CDR1 is MGHRA and CDR2 YSYEKL. The CDR3 DNA sequence: TGCGCCAGCAGCCCATTTTGGACAGGGGGCCAGAATGAAAAACTGTTTTTT. Translating gives CASSPFWTGGQNEKLFF.

This chain connects TRBV7-9 to TRBJ1-2; D possibly corresponds to TRBD1 (6 bases). Germline CDR1 is SEHNR and CDR2 is FQNEAQ (reference sequence). The CDR3 extends over 14 amino acids. Trimming left V 1 base short and J 4 bases short, with 10 bases between. CDR3 nucleotides: TGTGCCAGCAGCTTAGGGGGGCTTTCCTATGGCTACACCTTC. This encodes CASSLGGLSYGYTF. The full variable domain, its missing parts supplied by reference TRBV7-9 and TRBJ1-2, is DTGVSQNPRHKITKRGQNVTFRCDPISEHNRLYWYRQTLGQGPEFLTYFQNEAQLEKSRLLSDRFSAERPKGSFSTLEIQRTEQGDSAMYLCASSLGGLSYGYTFGSGTRLTVV.

This clone is a singleton in its sample. V usage is TRBV5-1 and J usage is TRBJ1-4; D is unclear. V lost 0 bases and J lost 1, with 10 bases in between. This CDR3 has 16 residues. The germline V gene encodes CDR1 SGHRS and CDR2 YFSETQ. Written as DNA, the CDR3 is TGCGCCAGCAGCTTGGTACCCCTGGAAACTAATGAAAAACTGTTTTTT. Translating it yields CASSLVPLETNEKLFF.

In the case of this clone: The sample carries other DNA sequences with the same CDR3. In DNA form, the CDR3 reads TGTGCCTGGACAGGGGCCTATGGCTACACCTTC. It encodes CAWTGAYGYTF. The chain joins TRBV30 to TRBJ1-2, with D tentatively TRBD1 (6 bases). V was pared by 4 bases and J by 4 bases, with 7 bases between. The CDR3 length is 11 residues. The germline gives CDR1 GTSNPN, CDR2 SVGIG (reference sequence). Supplemented by reference TRBV30 and TRBJ1-2, the full variable domain reads SQTIHQWPATLVQPVGSPLSLECTVEGTSNPNLYWYRQAAGRGLQLLFYSVGIGQISSEVPQNLSASRPQDRQFILSSKKLLLSDSGFYLCAWTGAYGYTFGSGTRLTVV.

The J gene is TRBJ2-3, the V gene TRBV13; 7 bases map to TRBD2. The CDR3 sequence is 18 residues long. Germline V gives CDR1 PRHDT, CDR2 FYEKMQ (reference sequence). J gave up 0 bases and V 1 base, and 10 bases lay outside the gene matches. The CDR3 loop is CASSLVLGSGTSTDTQYF. The CDR3, as DNA: TGTGCCAGCAGCTTAGTACTTGGGAGCGGGACGAGCACAGATACGCAGTATTTT.